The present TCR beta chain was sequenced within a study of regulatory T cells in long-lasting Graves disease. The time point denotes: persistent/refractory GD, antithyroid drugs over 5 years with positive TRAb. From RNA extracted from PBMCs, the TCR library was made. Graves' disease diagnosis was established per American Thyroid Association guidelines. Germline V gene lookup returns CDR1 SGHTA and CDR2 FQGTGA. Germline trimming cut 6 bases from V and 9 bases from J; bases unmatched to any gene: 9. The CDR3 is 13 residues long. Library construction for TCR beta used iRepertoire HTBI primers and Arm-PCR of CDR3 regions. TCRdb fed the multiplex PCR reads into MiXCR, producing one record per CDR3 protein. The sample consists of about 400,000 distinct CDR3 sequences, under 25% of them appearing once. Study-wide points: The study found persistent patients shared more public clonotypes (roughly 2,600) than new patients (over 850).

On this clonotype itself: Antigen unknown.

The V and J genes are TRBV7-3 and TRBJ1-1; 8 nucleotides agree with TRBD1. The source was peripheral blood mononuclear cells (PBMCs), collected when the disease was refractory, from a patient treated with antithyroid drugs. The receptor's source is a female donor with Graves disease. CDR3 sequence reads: CASSPRQGQKAFF. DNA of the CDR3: TGTGCCAGCAGTCCCCGACAGGGGCAAAAAGCTTTCTTT. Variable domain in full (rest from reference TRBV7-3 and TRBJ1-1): GAGVSQTPSNKVTEKGKYVELRCDPISGHTALYWYRQSLGQGPEFLIYFQGTGAADDSGLPNDRFFAVRPEGSVSTLKIQRTERGDSAVYLCASSPRQGQKAFFGQGTRLTVV.